Listed below are T cell receptor beta chains from one sample, sequenced in a study of cytomegalovirus exposure and HLA in healthy donors. Some clones are missing from TCRdb's copy, which holds only in-frame ones; the method was immunoSEQ multiplex PCR. This table has some 160,000 clones, about 80% appearing once. Sample: PBMCs. Receptors were obtained from a man aged 40-49 years in good health and CMV-seronegative. Both conserved end residues are part of each CDR3. The D gene is left open where the match is weak.

V	J	D	CDR3
TRBV19	TRBJ1-2	TRBD1	CASSAGQGSNYGYTF
TRBV4-1	TRBJ2-7	TRBD2	CASSGTGTSSYEQYF
TRBV7-8	TRBJ2-2	-	CASSLTRTNTGELFF
TRBV2	TRBJ2-1	TRBD2	CASSVGLAGYNEQFF
TRBV6-1	TRBJ1-1	-	CASSERGGNTEAFF
TRBV29-1	TRBJ2-1	TRBD2	CSGDREGRWNEQFF
TRBV5-1	TRBJ1-1	TRBD1	CASSRGTGEIDTEAFF
TRBV9	TRBJ1-2	-	CASSVGGGDYGYTF
TRBV4-1	TRBJ2-3	TRBD2	CASSSQELAGADTQYF
TRBV18	TRBJ1-1	-	CASSPPRGAKSMNTEAFF
TRBV4-1	TRBJ2-1	TRBD2	CASSQETSGYNEQFF
TRBV28	TRBJ2-7	TRBD2	CASRAGGSYEQYF
TRBV18	TRBJ1-5	TRBD1	CASSKTGAQPQHF
TRBV5-5	TRBJ1-1	TRBD1	CASSKAGQGRSEAFF
TRBV14	TRBJ2-3	TRBD1	CASSHAGQGLTDTQYF
TRBV30	TRBJ2-5	TRBD2	CAWRTGLAGKETQYF
TRBV10-1	TRBJ2-2	-	CASSEAGADTGELFF
TRBV21-1	TRBJ1-1	-	CASSKGTGGGNTEAFF
TRBV11-2	TRBJ2-5	-	CASSLSPGHLSGETQYF
TRBV19	TRBJ2-3	TRBD2	CASSIQLLAGGPTDTQYF
TRBV15	TRBJ2-3	-	CATSRDGGASTDTQYF
TRBV6-4	TRBJ2-1	-	CASSVSGNYNEQFF
TRBV9	TRBJ2-7	-	CASSHGGGFASYEQYF
TRBV18	TRBJ1-1	-	CASSRGGPGDTEAFF
TRBV2	TRBJ1-3	TRBD1	CASREGALGNTIYF
TRBV15	TRBJ1-5	-	CATSKQGNSNQPQHF
TRBV7-8	TRBJ2-7	-	CFSKQKTAYEQYF
TRBV6-6	TRBJ2-1	TRBD2	CASSLGLAGHNEQFF
TRBV2	TRBJ2-3	TRBD2	CASSSSRTSGRSDTQYF
TRBV5-1	TRBJ2-3	TRBD2	CASSLDAGGTDTQYF
TRBV19	TRBJ2-1	TRBD1	CASSEAGTGLYNEQFF
TRBV18	TRBJ2-2	-	CASSQGLVANTGELFF
TRBV19	TRBJ2-5	TRBD2	CASSIGATSGSEETQYF
TRBV6-5	TRBJ2-1	-	CASSYGGAYIPNEQFF
TRBV7-8	TRBJ1-1	-	CASSLGRAGVNTEAFF
TRBV27	TRBJ1-1	-	CASSLWGDTEAFF
TRBV18	TRBJ2-5	-	CASSMGAKETQYF
TRBV7-7	TRBJ2-5	TRBD2	CASSLGLASDETQYF
TRBV7-2	TRBJ2-2	-	CASSSRVITGELFF
TRBV29-1	TRBJ2-3	-	CSGLRTNTDTQYF
TRBV9	TRBJ1-1	-	CASSVAGSGTEAFF
TRBV6-6	TRBJ1-1	-	CATRQFLMNTEAFF
TRBV12-2	TRBJ2-1	-	CASRCNGTGGRKQFF
TRBV2	TRBJ2-1	TRBD1	CASSEGQGAAYEQFF
TRBV27	TRBJ1-2	-	CASSPLAQYLSYGYTF
TRBV27	TRBJ1-3	TRBD1	CASRRTGTLSGNTIYF
TRBV29-1	TRBJ2-5	TRBD1	CSVDPYSNRGETQYF
TRBV4-2	TRBJ1-6	-	CASSQEGGASDSPLHF